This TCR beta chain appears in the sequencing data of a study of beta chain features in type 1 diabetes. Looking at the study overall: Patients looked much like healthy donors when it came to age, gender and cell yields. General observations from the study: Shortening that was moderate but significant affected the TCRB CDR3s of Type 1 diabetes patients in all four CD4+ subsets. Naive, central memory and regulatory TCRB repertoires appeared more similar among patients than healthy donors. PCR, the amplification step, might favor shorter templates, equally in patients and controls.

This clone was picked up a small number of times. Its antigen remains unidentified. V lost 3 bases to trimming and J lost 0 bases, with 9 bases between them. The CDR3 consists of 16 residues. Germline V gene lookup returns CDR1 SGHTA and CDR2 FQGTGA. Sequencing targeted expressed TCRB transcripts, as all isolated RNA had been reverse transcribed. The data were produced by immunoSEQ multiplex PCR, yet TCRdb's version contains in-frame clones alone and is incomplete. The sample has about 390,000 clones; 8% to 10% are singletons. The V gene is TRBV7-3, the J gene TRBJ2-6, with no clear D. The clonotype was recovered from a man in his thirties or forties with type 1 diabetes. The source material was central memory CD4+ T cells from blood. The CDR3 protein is CASSFVRLSGANVLTF. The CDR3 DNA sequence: TGTGCCAGCAGCTTCGTACGGCTCTCTGGGGCCAACGTCCTGACTTTC. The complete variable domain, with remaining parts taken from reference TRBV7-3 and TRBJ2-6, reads GAGVSQTPSNKVTEKGKYVELRCDPISGHTALYWYRQSLGQGPEFLIYFQGTGAADDSGLPNDRFFAVRPEGSVSTLKIQRTERGDSAVYLCASSFVRLSGANVLTFGAGSRLTVL.